The entry that follows covers one TCR beta chain sequence. Antigen specificity is unknown. These data are taken from a study of cytomegalovirus exposure and HLA in healthy donors. Overall study context: Researchers previously reported finding 117 million unique TCR beta sequences from about 179 million T cells.

Germline V lookup: CDR1 MDHEN, CDR2 SYDVKM. The CDR3 sequence is 13 residues long. V was pared by 4 bases and J by 8 bases, with 4 bases of the junction left unmatched. It was with 60 Vbeta and 13 Jbeta primers that the PCR ran. The data were produced by immunoSEQ multiplex PCR, yet TCRdb's version contains in-frame clones alone and is incomplete. The sample has approximately 280,000 clones, about nine tenths seen once; the top ten hold about 4%. Study-level findings and limits: While the bulk of TCR sequences proved rare, some public TCRs turned up in many donors. The classifier was said to identify cytomegalovirus status with high specificity and sensitivity.

This clonotype originated in a man aged 40-49 years in good health and CMV-seropositive. Sequencing input: PBMCs. The V gene is TRBV28, the J gene TRBJ2-4, with TRBD2 identical over 8 bases. The CDR3 spells CASSSPGGHIQYF. The DNA of the CDR3 is TGTGCCAGCAGTTCCCCGGGGGGGCACATTCAGTACTTC.